This T cell receptor (beta chain) originates from a study of T cell responses to AZD1222 COVID-19 vaccine. The ends lost 1 base at V and 2 bases at J; junction bases unmatched: 5. The germline CDR1 and CDR2 sequences are KGHSH and LQKENI. The CDR3 extends over 16 amino acids. This clone was seen a single time. This table comes from immunoSEQ multiplex PCR, and its TCRdb copy is limited to in-frame clones, with some not included. The table lists about 97,000 clones, roughly 80% of them singletons, with more than 15% in the top ten. The sequence derives from an adult in good health. The chain combines TRBV18 with TRBJ2-7; 10 bases are shared with TRBD2. The specimen comprised peripheral blood, sampled on day 0 of AZD1222 vaccination. The CDR3 loop is CASSPRSSGSAYEQYF. DNA for the CDR3: TGTGCCAGCTCACCACGTTCTAGCGGGAGTGCCTACGAGCAGTACTTC.